This passage covers 27 T cell receptor beta chains from one sample sequenced in a study of T cells in Graves' hyperthyroidism and ophthalmopathy. Researchers amplified the TCR beta CDR3 regions from RNA transcripts. A set of HTBI primers served as the primers for a first-round RT-PCR of the TCR CDR3. TCRdb re-called the multiplex PCR reads with MiXCR, one entry per CDR3 protein. This repertoire shows over 700,000 distinct CDR3 sequences, 35% found once; its top ten account for around 32%. The sequenced sample consisted of blood. These TCRs come from a woman aged 40 to 49 with Graves' hyperthyroidism.

The chain links TRBV6-5 to TRBJ2-5, with 7 bases identical to TRBD1. J gave up 2 bases and V 5 bases, and 8 bases lay outside the gene matches. The CDR3 is made up of 15 amino acids. Germline-derived CDR1 and CDR2 are MNHEY and SVGAGI. The CDR3: CASSRLTGRQETQYF. In DNA form, the CDR3 reads TGTGCCAGCAGTAGACTGACAGGGCGGCAAGAGACCCAGTACTTC.

The J gene is TRBJ2-7, the V gene TRBV27; tentatively, D is TRBD2 (6 bases). Trimming cost V 0 bases and J 6 bases, with 9 bases left between them. Germline lookup yields CDR1 MNHEY and CDR2 SMNVEV (reference sequence). The CDR3 extends over 13 amino acids. The chain's CDR3 is CASSLSWGGEQYF. The CDR3 region has the DNA TGTGCCAGCAGTTTATCGTGGGGAGGCGAGCAGTACTTC.

On this clonotype itself: This may stem from a read error, because a much larger clone lies one nucleotide away. The chain employs TRBV7-2 and TRBJ1-1, with D uncertain. Germline V lookup: CDR1 SGHTA, CDR2 FQGNSA. The CDR3 extends over 15 amino acids. CDR3 bases: TGTGTCAGCAGCTTAGCGAAGCGGTCGGTCACTGAAGCTTTCTTT. This translates into CVSSLAKRSVTEAFF.

The chain employs TRBV6-1 and TRBJ2-5; D possibly corresponds to TRBD1 (6 bases). The germline V gene encodes CDR1 MNHNS and CDR2 SASEGT. V was pared by 3 bases and J by 13 bases, with 15 bases between. CDR3 length: 12 amino acids. CDR3 sequence reads: CASSDYRVETYF. The CDR3 DNA is TGTGCCAGCAGTGACTACAGGGTGGAGACGTACTTC.

This clonotype was picked up a small number of times. The chain is built from TRBV19 and TRBJ1-3, with D unresolved. V was trimmed by 5 bases and J by 4 bases, leaving 15 bases between them. The germline CDR1 and CDR2 sequences are LNHDA and SQIVND (reference sequence). The CDR3 contains 15 residues. CDR3 sequence reads: CASSEPWYSGNTIYF. The CDR3 DNA is TGTGCCAGTAGTGAGCCATGGTACTCGGGAAACACCATATATTTT. Combining the CDR3 with reference TRBV19 and TRBJ1-3 gives the whole variable domain DGGITQSPKYLFRKEGQNVTLSCEQNLNHDAMYWYRQDPGQGLRLIYYSQIVNDFQKGDIAEGYSVSREKKESFPLTVTSAQKNPTAFYLCASSEPWYSGNTIYFGEGSWLTVV.

This clonotype was recorded a few times. The genes are TRBV7-9 and TRBJ2-2; 9 positions match TRBD1. The CDR3 is 19 residues long. J lost 6 bases, V lost 5 bases, and 19 bases had no gene match. Germline V gene lookup returns CDR1 SEHNR and CDR2 FQNEAQ (reference sequence). CDR3 amino acids: CASSPGGQGFPQGPGELFF. CDR3 DNA: TGTGCCAGCAGCCCAGGGGGACAGGGTTTCCCTCAAGGCCCCGGGGAGCTGTTTTTT.

Regarding this clonotype: This may be a read error, as it is one base from a much larger clone. This rearrangement joins TRBV19 to TRBJ1-5, with D unclear. With 2 bases removed from V and 9 bases from J, the gap between germline ends came to 14 bases. The CDR3 spans 14 residues. Germline V gene lookup returns CDR1 LNHDA and CDR2 SQIVND (reference sequence). The CDR3 bases are TGTGCCAGTAGTATACGCGGATTTTGGAGGCCCCAGCATTTT. This gives the protein CASSIRGFWRPQHF.

The sample holds a few counts of this clonotype. The chain couples TRBV6-6 to TRBJ1-1; possible D gene TRBD1, 5 bases. V lost 5 bases and J 0 bases, leaving 13 bases between the germline ends. The CDR3 extends over 15 amino acids. From germline, CDR1 is MNHNY and CDR2 SVGAGI (reference sequence). DNA of the CDR3: TGTGCCAGCAGTGAGCAGGACATCCTGAACACTGAAGCTTTCTTT. It encodes CASSEQDILNTEAFF.

In this sample, this clonotype turned up many times. The rearrangement uses TRBV7-3 and TRBJ2-7, with D uncertain. The germline V and J ends were trimmed by 3 bases and 5 bases, with 11 bases remaining between them. Per germline, CDR1 SGHTA and CDR2 FQGTGA. The length of the CDR3 is 13 residues. This CDR3 is CASSLSPRHEQYF. CDR3 bases: TGTGCCAGCAGCTTGAGTCCCCGTCACGAGCAGTACTTC.

This clonotype was recorded many times. The chain combines TRBV7-9 with TRBJ1-1; no definite D call. V dropped 5 bases and J dropped 7 bases, with 11 bases sitting between them. CDR1 SEHNR and CDR2 FQNEAQ come from the germline V gene (reference sequence). There are 12 residues in the CDR3. The CDR3 nucleotides read TGTGCCAGCAGCCCCACCCGTGTTGAAGCTTTCTTT. It translates to CASSPTRVEAFF.

The V call is TRBV7-9, the J call TRBJ2-5; no clear D gene. V was cut by 5 bases and J by 4 bases, with 20 bases left in between. Germline loops: CDR1 SEHNR, CDR2 FQNEAQ (reference sequence). The CDR3 is 16 residues long. In DNA form, the CDR3 reads TGTGCCAGCAGCCCGAGTTCGGCGAGGATTCGAGAGACCCAGTACTTC. This gives the protein CASSPSSARIRETQYF. Variable domain in full (rest from reference TRBV7-9 and TRBJ2-5): DTGVSQNPRHKITKRGQNVTFRCDPISEHNRLYWYRQTLGQGPEFLTYFQNEAQLEKSRLLSDRFSAERPKGSFSTLEIQRTEQGDSAMYLCASSPSSARIRETQYFGPGTRLLVL.

The chain is built from TRBV25-1 and TRBJ1-6, with TRBD1 matching 8 bases. The CDR3 totals 17 residues. From germline, CDR1 is MGHDK and CDR2 SYGVNS. V dropped 4 bases and J dropped 7; count of bases not matched to a gene: 12. Here the CDR3 DNA reads TGTGCCAGCAGTGCTAGAGACCGGACAGGGTTGAATTCACCCCTCCACTTT. This encodes CASSARDRTGLNSPLHF.

The chain joins TRBV7-2 to TRBJ1-1; TRBD1 is a possible D gene (5 bases). This CDR3 comprises 15 residues. Trimming removed 5 bases from V and 5 bases from J, with 18 bases in between. Germline V CDR1 and CDR2: SGHTA, FQGNSA. The CDR3 protein is CASSPGTSGGTEAFF. The CDR3 nucleotides read TGTGCCAGCAGCCCCGGGACTAGCGGGGGGACTGAAGCTTTCTTT. The full variable domain, its missing parts supplied by reference TRBV7-2 and TRBJ1-1, is GAGVSQSPSNKVTEKGKDVELRCDPISGHTALYWYRQSLGQGLEFLIYFQGNSAPDKSGLPSDRFSAERTGGSVSTLTIQRTQQEDSAVYLCASSPGTSGGTEAFFGQGTRLTVV.

This clonotype has ten or more counts. The chain employs TRBV2 and TRBJ2-5; 7 bases fit TRBD1. The CDR3 extends over 15 amino acids. After removal of 5 bases from V and 1 base from J, the junction contained 7 bases not matched to a gene. In germline, CDR1 is SNHLY, CDR2 FYNNEI. The CDR3 loop is CASSRDRQGQETQYF. CDR3 nucleotides: TGTGCCAGCAGTCGGGATAGACAGGGCCAAGAGACCCAGTACTTC.

In its sample, this clonotype was seen a few times. The chain recombines TRBV24-1 with TRBJ2-7; TRBD2 agrees at 11 bases. The J call may be in error: the DNA end matches TRBJ2-1 better. Germline V gene data show CDR1 as KGHDR and CDR2 as SFDVKD. The CDR3 length is 15 residues. DNA of the CDR3: TGTGCCACCAGTGACAGACTAGCGGGGAGGAATGAGCAGTTCTTC. Its translation: CATSDRLAGRNEQFF.

On this clonotype itself: Here the CDR3 omits its conserved ending phenylalanine or tryptophan, so a read error is the likely source. The rearrangement joins TRBV4-3 to TRBJ1-5; TRBD1 agrees at 7 bases. V lost 0 bases, J lost 7 bases, and 9 bases stayed unmatched. Germline-derived CDR1 and CDR2 are LGHNA and YSLEER. This CDR3 is built from 16 residues. This chain's CDR3 is CASSQDDGQDTQPQHL. The CDR3 DNA reads as TGCGCCAGCAGCCAAGACGATGGACAGGATACGCAGCCCCAGCATCTT.

This clonotype was observed many times. The chain couples TRBV7-2 to TRBJ1-4, with D maybe TRBD1 (5 bases). Looked up from germline, CDR1 is SGHTA and CDR2 is FQGNSA. There are 14 residues in the CDR3. The germline V and J ends were trimmed by 0 bases and 4 bases, with 6 bases remaining between them. The CDR3 is CASSLAGVNEKLFF. CDR3 DNA sequence: TGTGCCAGCAGCTTAGCGGGGGTTAATGAAAAACTGTTTTTT. Based on the CDR3 plus reference TRBV7-2 and TRBJ1-4, the full variable domain is GAGVSQSPSNKVTEKGKDVELRCDPISGHTALYWYRQSLGQGLEFLIYFQGNSAPDKSGLPSDRFSAERTGGSVSTLTIQRTQQEDSAVYLCASSLAGVNEKLFFGSGTQLSVL.

This clonotype was observed at least ten times. The genes are TRBV6-6 and TRBJ2-5, with D maybe TRBD2 (6 bases). CDR1 MNHNY and CDR2 SVGAGI come from the germline V gene (reference sequence). The V and J ends lost 11 bases and 5 bases respectively, with 15 bases between them. This CDR3 spans 12 amino acids. CDR3 nucleotide sequence: TGTGCCGCTGGGACTCCGAGGGAGACCCAGTACTTC. Its protein is CAAGTPRETQYF.

CDR3 amino acids: CASSQDRDARGYTF. For the CDR3, the DNA is TGTGCCAGCAGCCAAGATAGGGACGCCAGGGGCTACACCTTC. This sequence joins TRBV12-3 or TRBV12-4 and TRBJ1-2; D is perhaps TRBD1 (5 bases). The germline V and J ends were trimmed by 6 bases and 8 bases, with 19 bases remaining between them. The CDR3 runs to 14 residues.

This clonotype showed up many times. This rearrangement joins TRBV24-1 to TRBJ2-5; TRBD1 is a possible D gene (5 bases). Trimming took 4 bases from V and 3 from J, leaving 17 bases between them. Germline V CDR1 and CDR2: KGHDR, SFDVKD. The length of the CDR3 is 16 residues. In DNA, the CDR3 is TGTGCCACCAGTGACAGGATGACAGTGACGGAAGAGACCCAGTACTTC. Translation gives CATSDRMTVTEETQYF.

This clonotype was found once. The chain has TRBV29-1 and TRBJ2-2; TRBD1 matches 7 bases. The CDR3 contains 14 residues. V dropped 7 bases and J dropped 0; count of bases not matched to a gene: 5. Looked up from germline, CDR1 is SQVTM and CDR2 is ANQGSEA. In DNA form, the CDR3 reads TGCAGCGCCAGGGACAGCGCGAACACCGGGGAGCTGTTTTTT. This translates into CSARDSANTGELFF.

This clonotype was seen a handful of times. The CDR3 coding sequence is TGCAGTGCTAGTTCTCAGGGGGCGCGTGGGGAGCTGTTTTTT. Translation: CSASSQGARGELFF. The V and J genes are TRBV20-1 and TRBJ2-2; 8 bases agree with TRBD1. V shed 3 bases and J 8 bases; nucleotides not matched to a gene: 8. Germline CDR1 reads DFQATT; CDR2 reads SNEGSKA (reference sequence). This CDR3 contains 14 residues.

DNA of the CDR3: TGTGCCAGCAGCCAAGACGACAGGCAAGGGGCTGAAGCTTTCTTT. Its translation: CASSQDDRQGAEAFF. V usage is TRBV11-2 and J usage is TRBJ1-1; D might be TRBD1 (6 bases). Between the trimmed V and J ends, which lost 5 bases and 6 bases, there was a span of 19 bases. The CDR3 sequence is 15 residues long. Per the germline V gene, CDR1 is SGHAT and CDR2 is FQNNGV.

V gene TRBV5-6 combines with J gene TRBJ2-7; TRBD1 agrees at 9 bases. Germline-derived CDR1 and CDR2 are SGHDT and YYEEEE. This CDR3 region has 14 residues. Trimming at V came to 4 bases and at J to 9 bases, leaving 11 bases not matched to a gene. The CDR3 bases are TGTGCCAGCAGCCCAGACCGGGACAGGGCCGGGCAGTACTTC. Encoded protein: CASSPDRDRAGQYF.

This clonotype was seen ten or more times. J is TRBJ1-1 and V is TRBV29-1; D unclear. The CDR3 consists of 14 residues. CDR1 SQVTM and CDR2 ANQGSEA come from the germline V gene. Trimming removed 3 bases at V and 1 base at J, with 12 bases between. CDR3 region: CSVDDVRSNTEAFF. The CDR3 bases are TGCAGCGTTGATGATGTGAGATCGAACACTGAAGCTTTCTTT.

In its sample, this clonotype was seen a few times. This chain links TRBV4-3 with TRBJ2-7, with 9 bases matching TRBD1. Germline lookup yields CDR1 LGHNA and CDR2 YSLEER. The CDR3 is made up of 14 amino acids. Germline trimming cut 4 bases from V and 4 bases from J; bases unmatched to any gene: 5. CDR3 nucleotide sequence: TGCGCCAGCAGCCTCCGGGACAGGGAGTACGAGCAGTACTTC. Its protein product is CASSLRDREYEQYF.

V is TRBV10-3 and J is TRBJ2-6; D is unresolved. Germline V CDR1 and CDR2: ENHRY, SYGVKD. The CDR3 has 13 residues. V lost 10 bases and J lost 2, with 9 bases in between. The CDR3 region has the DNA TGTGCCACCCGAGGAACTGGGGCCAACGTCCTGACTTTC. Amino acids: CATRGTGANVLTF.